Shown below are 26 T cell receptor beta chains from a single sample sequenced in a study of blood T cell repertoires in COVID-19. Clones were read by immunoSEQ multiplex PCR, and TCRdb kept only the in-frame ones, dropping some. Of roughly 140,000 clones listed, around 81% are singletons. The specimen sequenced was peripheral blood. These receptors came from a human donor in a cohort sampled during active COVID-19.

The chain links TRBV29-1 to TRBJ2-7, with 11 bases identical to TRBD2. CDR1 SQVTM and CDR2 ANQGSEA come from the germline V gene. Losses at the gene ends were 4 bases for V and 4 bases for J; bases not matched to a gene: 6. This CDR3 region has 14 residues. Here the CDR3 DNA reads TGCAGCGTTGTACTAGCGGGAGCGGGGTACGAGCAGTACTTC. It encodes CSVVLAGAGYEQYF.

The chain joins TRBV2 to TRBJ1-4; 7 nucleotides align to TRBD1. V trimming: 6 bases; J trimming: 3 bases; junction bases outside the gene matches: 7. This CDR3 comprises 15 residues. Germline-derived CDR1 and CDR2 are SNHLY and FYNNEI. The CDR3 DNA sequence: TGTGCCAGCAGAGCCTTACAGGGGTCTAATGAAAAACTGTTTTTT. It translates to CASRALQGSNEKLFF.

The gene calls are TRBV11-1 and TRBJ2-7; 7 bases line up with TRBD1. CDR1 is SGHAT and CDR2 is FQDESV in the germline V gene (reference sequence). The V and J ends lost 5 bases and 5 bases, in that order; junction bases with no gene match: 6. This CDR3 spans 13 amino acids. In DNA, the CDR3 is TGTGCCAGCAGCCCGACAGGGTTGCACGAGCAGTACTTC. It translates to CASSPTGLHEQYF. The variable domain in full, completed from reference TRBV11-1 and TRBJ2-7, reads EAEVAQSPRYKITEKSQAVAFWCDPISGHATLYWYRQILGQGPELLVQFQDESVVDDSQLPKDRFSAERLKGVDSTLKIQPAELGDSAMYLCASSPTGLHEQYFGPGTRLTVT.

V and J are TRBV14 and TRBJ2-7, with 8 nucleotides matching TRBD2. V shed 9 bases, J shed 2 bases, and the junction held 15 bases outside the gene matches. The CDR3 totals 16 residues. Germline V CDR1 and CDR2: SGHDN, FVKESK. The CDR3 nucleotides read TGTGCCAGAAAAAGCGCCGGGACTAGGGGCACCTACGAGCAGTACTTC. Its protein is CARKSAGTRGTYEQYF.

The gene calls are TRBV3-1 (or the pseudogene TRBV3-2) and TRBJ2-3; TRBD2 might be the D (6 bases). Germline V gene sequence: CDR1 LGHDT, CDR2 YNNKEL (reference sequence). This CDR3 has 17 amino acids. Trimming took off 5 bases at V and 0 bases at J, with 18 bases between the two ends. The CDR3 here is CASSSGPGLSSTDTQYF. As DNA, the CDR3 is TGTGCCAGCAGCTCCGGCCCGGGACTCTCTAGCACAGATACGCAGTATTTT.

In this sample, this clone turned up once. The chain has TRBV7-9 and TRBJ2-7, with TRBD1 identical over 8 bases. The CDR3 totals 19 residues. V was clipped by 6 bases and J by 6 bases; unmatched bases: 25. From germline, CDR1 is SEHNR and CDR2 FQNEAQ (reference sequence). This CDR3 reads CASRLSQTGEGAARGEQYF. In DNA form, the CDR3 reads TGTGCCAGCAGGCTTTCCCAGACAGGGGAAGGTGCTGCTAGAGGCGAGCAGTACTTC.

V gene TRBV28 combines with J gene TRBJ2-3, with D uncertain. The CDR3 runs to 15 residues. In germline, CDR1 is MDHEN, CDR2 SYDVKM. With 4 bases removed from V and 2 bases from J, the gap between germline ends came to 13 bases. The CDR3 here is CASSYISSFTDTQYF. The CDR3 nucleotides read TGTGCCAGCAGTTATATATCCTCCTTCACAGATACGCAGTATTTT.

The V and J genes are TRBV7-2 and TRBJ1-3; weak D call: TRBD1 (6 bases). In germline, CDR1 is SGHTA, CDR2 FQGNSA. The V gene lost 1 base and the J gene lost 3 bases, with 13 bases spanning the gap. This CDR3 contains 16 residues. The DNA of the CDR3 is TGTGCCAGCAGCTTAGAAGCAGGGGTCTATGGAAACACCATATATTTT. This gives the protein CASSLEAGVYGNTIYF.

This clone was seen at least ten times. The J gene is TRBJ2-7, the V gene TRBV5-1, with D perhaps matching TRBD1 (5 bases). This CDR3 contains 14 residues. V gave up 5 bases and J gave up 0 bases, with 12 bases separating them. Germline V lookup: CDR1 SGHRS, CDR2 YFSETQ. As DNA, the CDR3 is TGCGCCAGCAGGCAGGGTCGAAGCTCCTACGAGCAGTACTTC. It encodes CASRQGRSSYEQYF.

This clone was counted a single time. The chain recombines TRBV10-3 with TRBJ2-7; TRBD2 aligns across 7 bases. The junction had 4 bases not matched to a gene; V was cut back by 2 bases and J by 0 bases. Germline V CDR1 and CDR2: ENHRY, SYGVKD. This CDR3 is built from 15 residues. CDR3 residues: CAISEISGRSYEQYF. The CDR3 nucleotides are TGTGCCATCAGTGAGATTAGCGGGCGCTCCTACGAGCAGTACTTC.

V usage is TRBV7-2 and J usage is TRBJ2-5, with TRBD2 matching over 11 bases. The V gene end was trimmed by 3 bases and the J gene end by 4 bases; junction bases not matched to a gene: 7. CDR3 length: 16 amino acids. The germline V gene has CDR1 SGHTA and CDR2 FQGNSA. The CDR3 DNA reads as TGTGCCAGCAGCTTCAGACTAGCGGGGCGAGGAGAGACCCAGTACTTC. The encoded protein is CASSFRLAGRGETQYF.

The gene calls are TRBV28 and TRBJ1-5; 7 nucleotides agree with TRBD1. CDR3 length: 13 amino acids. V dropped 5 bases and J dropped 6; count of bases not matched to a gene: 4. Germline CDR1 is MDHEN and CDR2 is SYDVKM. The CDR3 loop reads CASSGDRVQPQHF. CDR3 bases: TGTGCCAGCAGTGGCGACAGGGTTCAGCCCCAGCATTTT.

The chain recombines TRBV19 with TRBJ2-7; 9 bases agree with TRBD1. Germline V CDR1 and CDR2: LNHDA, SQIVND (reference sequence). J lost 11 bases, V lost 9 bases, and 20 bases had no gene match. The CDR3 length is 15 residues. The CDR3 nucleotides are TGTGCCAGCGCGGTACAATATACCGGGACAGGGTCGAAGTACTTC. Protein sequence: CASAVQYTGTGSKYF.

The chain has TRBV7-8 and TRBJ1-5, with 10 bases lining up with TRBD1. The ends lost 2 bases at V and 2 bases at J; junction bases unmatched: 9. Per germline, CDR1 SGHVS and CDR2 FQNEAQ. This CDR3 contains 18 residues. CDR3 coding DNA: TGTGCCAGCAGCTTATTAGACAGGGGGCACTGGGGCAATCAGCCCCAGCATTTT. Residues: CASSLLDRGHWGNQPQHF.

The DNA for the CDR3 is TGTGCCAGCAGCACCGCACCCGGGAATACGCAGTATTTT. Translation: CASSTAPGNTQYF. V gene TRBV7-3 combines with J gene TRBJ2-3, with D possibly matching TRBD2 (5 bases). V was shortened by 5 bases and J by 7 bases, with 13 bases between the two germline ends. Looked up from germline, CDR1 is SGHTA and CDR2 is FQGTGA. This CDR3 has 13 residues.

The CDR3 nucleotides are TGTGCCAGCAGCTACAGGGTCTCTGAAGCTTTCTTT. It specifies CASSYRVSEAFF. The gene calls are TRBV3-1 (or the pseudogene TRBV3-2) and TRBJ1-1, with a possible D match to TRBD1 (6 bases). The CDR3 consists of 12 residues. Trimming stripped 5 bases from V and 6 bases from J, with 10 bases between. Germline lookup yields CDR1 LGHDT and CDR2 YNNKEL (reference sequence).

This clone was seen only once. V is TRBV28 and J is TRBJ1-5; 10 bases line up with TRBD1. CDR3 size: 15 residues. The germline gives CDR1 MDHEN, CDR2 SYDVKM. V was pared by 5 bases and J by 5 bases, with 6 bases of the junction left unmatched. CDR3 loop: CASSQRTGGYQPQHF. CDR3 coding DNA: TGTGCCAGCAGTCAAAGGACAGGGGGTTATCAGCCCCAGCATTTT.

The gene calls are TRBV6-2 or TRBV6-3 and TRBJ2-3, with a tentative D call TRBD2 (6 bases). Germline CDR1 reads MNHEY; CDR2 reads SVGEGT. V lost 4 bases to trimming and J lost 5 bases, with 22 bases between them. The CDR3 sequence is 17 residues long. In nucleotides, the CDR3 is TGTGCCAGCAGTTTGGTGTGGGGGACGACCGGGGGAGATACGCAGTATTTT. It encodes CASSLVWGTTGGDTQYF.

The table lists this clone with a count of one. The rearrangement joins TRBV20-1 to TRBJ2-7; 10 nucleotides agree with TRBD2. This CDR3 region has 14 residues. The germline gives CDR1 DFQATT, CDR2 SNEGSKA (reference sequence). Trimming took 3 bases from V and 3 from J; bases not matched to a gene: 5. Here the CDR3 reads CSASTRLAGYEQYF. The CDR3 DNA sequence: TGCAGTGCTAGTACCAGACTAGCGGGCTACGAGCAGTACTTC.

For the CDR3, the DNA is TGTGCCAGCAGCTTGCGGACAGCGGGACTAGCGGGAGGCGAGCAGTACTTC. Translating gives CASSLRTAGLAGGEQYF. The genes are TRBV5-4 and TRBJ2-7, with 15 bases that match TRBD2. The V segment lost 1 base and the J segment 6 bases; nucleotides outside the gene matches: 8. Germline values: CDR1 SGHNT, CDR2 YYREEE (reference sequence). The CDR3 runs to 17 residues.

The chain carries TRBV6-2 or TRBV6-3 and TRBJ2-5; the match to TRBD1 covers 8 bases. V was clipped by 5 bases and J by 2 bases; unmatched bases: 4. The germline V gene has CDR1 MNHEY and CDR2 SVGEGT. The CDR3 extends over 14 amino acids. The CDR3 DNA reads TGTGCCAGCAGTCGACAGGGGACACAAGAGACCCAGTACTTC. It codes for CASSRQGTQETQYF.

Here the CDR3 DNA reads TGTGCCAGCAGAACCGTAGCGGATACCTACGAGCAGTACTTC. This sequence encodes CASRTVADTYEQYF. J is TRBJ2-7 and V is TRBV6-5, with D possibly matching TRBD2 (6 bases). This CDR3 region has 14 residues. V was cut by 6 bases and J by 2 bases, with 14 bases left in between. CDR1 and CDR2 from the germline V gene are MNHEY and SVGAGI.

This chain links TRBV27 with TRBJ2-5, with 7 bases matching TRBD2. The CDR3 covers 13 residues. The V segment lost 6 bases and the J segment 5 bases; nucleotides outside the gene matches: 6. The germline V gene encodes CDR1 MNHEY and CDR2 SMNVEV (reference sequence). CDR3 region: CASRYSGSETQYF. The CDR3 DNA sequence: TGTGCCAGCAGATATAGCGGGTCGGAGACCCAGTACTTC.

This rearrangement joins TRBV4-3 to TRBJ1-2, with 7 bases matching TRBD1. There are 15 residues in the CDR3. J gave up 3 bases and V 3 bases, and 7 bases lay outside the gene matches. Germline lookup yields CDR1 LGHNA and CDR2 YSLEER. The CDR3 is CASSHADRLHYGYTF. The DNA of the CDR3 is TGCGCCAGCAGCCATGCGGACAGGCTCCACTATGGCTACACCTTC.

The chain combines TRBV2 with TRBJ2-2; D remains unclear. V lost 6 bases to trimming and J lost 6 bases, with 17 bases between them. Germline CDR1 reads SNHLY; CDR2 reads FYNNEI. The CDR3 covers 15 residues. CDR3 nucleotide sequence: TGTGCCAGCAGCCCTCTCTTCTCGGTCGCCGGGGAGCTGTTTTTT. This gives the protein CASSPLFSVAGELFF.

The chain has TRBV5-1 and TRBJ2-5; 10 nucleotides match TRBD1. The trim removed 4 bases at V and 5 bases at J, leaving 8 bases unmatched. Germline CDR1 reads SGHRS; CDR2 reads YFSETQ. The CDR3 has 15 residues. The CDR3 loop reads CASSLGTGDFETQYF. DNA of the CDR3: TGCGCCAGCAGCCTGGGGACAGGGGATTTTGAGACCCAGTACTTC.